Below, 6 T cell receptor beta chains from the same sample are listed, as sequenced in a study of CD8 T cells in ankylosing spondylitis. TCRdb re-called the 5' RACE reads through MiXCR, storing one row per CDR3 protein. The top ten hold around 1% of the sample, which has just under 350,000 distinct CDR3 sequences, roughly 14% seen once. Material for sequencing was blood, either unsorted or a sorted T cell fraction (not recorded which). Source of these receptors: a male donor with ankylosing spondylitis or in good health (not recorded which).

This clonotype was counted a few times. The chain employs TRBV20-1 and TRBJ2-1; TRBD2 aligns across 9 bases. CDR3 length: 14 amino acids. CDR1 is DFQATT, CDR2 SNEGSKA, per germline (reference sequence). Trimming removed 5 bases from V and 4 bases from J; junction bases left unmatched: 6. CDR3 loop: CSALAGASYNEQFF. The CDR3 DNA reads TGCAGTGCTTTAGCGGGGGCCTCATACAATGAGCAGTTCTTC.

As to this clonotype: The junction shows a germline mismatch at one end, possibly a read error. The genes are TRBV20-1 and TRBJ1-1; a weak D match, TRBD1 (5 bases). Germline assignment: CDR1 DFQATT and CDR2 SNEGSKA (reference sequence). This CDR3 region has 14 residues. The CDR3 DNA is TGCAGTGCCAGAGCGGGATCAGGGAGTACTGAAGCTTTCTTT. This translates into CSARAGSGSTEAFF.

This clonotype was recorded at least ten times. This chain uses TRBV12-3 or TRBV12-4 with TRBJ2-3, with a weak D call TRBD2 (5 bases). Trimming stripped 5 bases from V and 5 bases from J, with 8 bases between. The CDR3 has 12 amino acids. CDR3 sequence: CASSPGIDTQYF. Written as DNA, the CDR3 is TGTGCCAGCAGTCCCGGGATAGATACGCAGTATTTT.

The CDR3 bases are TGTGCCAGCTCACCACTGAGAAGCAGCGGGACAGGGAAAGGTGGGGAGCTGTTTTTT. Translating gives CASSPLRSSGTGKGGELFF. The V gene is TRBV18, the J gene TRBJ2-2, with 9 bases fitting TRBD1. Germline assignment: CDR1 KGHSH and CDR2 LQKENI. The CDR3 is made up of 19 amino acids. J lost 8 bases, V lost 1 base, and 17 bases had no gene match.

The genes are TRBV2 and TRBJ2-5, with D uncertain. The CDR3 consists of 11 residues. In germline, CDR1 is SNHLY, CDR2 FYNNEI. Deletions cut 8 bases from V and 13 bases from J, with 17 bases between. CDR3 nucleotide sequence: TGTGCCAGCTACCGGAACACCGGTCGGTACTTC. This codes for CASYRNTGRYF.

This clonotype was counted only a few times. V and J are TRBV7-6 and TRBJ2-3; D not certain. The CDR3 has 13 amino acids. Per the germline V gene, CDR1 is SGHVS and CDR2 is FNYEAQ. V shed 3 bases and J shed 4 bases, with 8 bases lying between them. CDR3: CASSFAEADTQYF. CDR3 nucleotide sequence: TGTGCCAGCAGCTTCGCGGAAGCAGATACGCAGTATTTT.